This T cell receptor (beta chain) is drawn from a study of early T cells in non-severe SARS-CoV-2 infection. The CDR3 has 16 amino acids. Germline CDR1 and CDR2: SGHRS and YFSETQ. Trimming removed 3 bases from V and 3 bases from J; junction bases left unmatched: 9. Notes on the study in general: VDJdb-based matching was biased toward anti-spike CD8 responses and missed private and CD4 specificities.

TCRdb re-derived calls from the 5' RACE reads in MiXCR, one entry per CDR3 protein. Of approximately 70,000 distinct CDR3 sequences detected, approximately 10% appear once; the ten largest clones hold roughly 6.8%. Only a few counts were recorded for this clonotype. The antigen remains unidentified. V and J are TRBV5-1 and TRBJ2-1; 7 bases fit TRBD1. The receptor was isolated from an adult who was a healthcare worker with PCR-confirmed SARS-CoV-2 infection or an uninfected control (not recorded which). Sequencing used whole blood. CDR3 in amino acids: CASSSAQGYGYNEQFF. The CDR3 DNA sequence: TGCGCCAGCAGCTCAGCACAGGGGTACGGCTACAATGAGCAGTTCTTC.